This T cell receptor beta chain was obtained from a study of cytomegalovirus exposure and HLA in healthy donors. Germline loops: CDR1 SNHLY, CDR2 FYNNEI. Between the trimmed V and J ends, which lost 2 bases and 2 bases, there was a span of 7 bases. The CDR3 sequence is 13 residues long. 60 Vbeta and 13 Jbeta primers were used in PCR. Method: immunoSEQ multiplex PCR; TCRdb's copy keeps in-frame clones and lacks some. This table holds about 140,000 clones, roughly four fifths found once. The sequencing input was PBMCs. The V gene is TRBV2, the J gene TRBJ2-7; D might be TRBD2 (6 bases). This TCR derives from a woman aged 45-65 years in good health and CMV-seropositive. In nucleotides, the CDR3 is TGTGCCAGCAGTGAATGGGGGGCCTACGAGCAGTACTTC. This codes for CASSEWGAYEQYF.